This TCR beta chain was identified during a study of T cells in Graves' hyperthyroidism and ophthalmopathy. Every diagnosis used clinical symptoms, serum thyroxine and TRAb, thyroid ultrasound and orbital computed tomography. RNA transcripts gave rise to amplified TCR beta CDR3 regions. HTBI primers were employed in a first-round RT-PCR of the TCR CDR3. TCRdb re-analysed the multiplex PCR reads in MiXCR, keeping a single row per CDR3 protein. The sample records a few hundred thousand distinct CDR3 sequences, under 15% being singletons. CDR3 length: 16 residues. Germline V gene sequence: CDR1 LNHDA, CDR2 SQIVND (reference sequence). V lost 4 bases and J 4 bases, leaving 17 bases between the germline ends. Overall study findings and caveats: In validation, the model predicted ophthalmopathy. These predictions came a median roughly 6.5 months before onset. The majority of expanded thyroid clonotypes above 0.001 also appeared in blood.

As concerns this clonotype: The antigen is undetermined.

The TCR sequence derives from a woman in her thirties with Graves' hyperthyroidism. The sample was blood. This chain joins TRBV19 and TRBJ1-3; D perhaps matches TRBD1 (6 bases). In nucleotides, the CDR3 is TGTGCCAGTAGTACGCCACCGAGAGGACAGGGAAACACCATATATTTT. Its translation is CASSTPPRGQGNTIYF. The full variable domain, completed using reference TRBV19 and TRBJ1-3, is DGGITQSPKYLFRKEGQNVTLSCEQNLNHDAMYWYRQDPGQGLRLIYYSQIVNDFQKGDIAEGYSVSREKKESFPLTVTSAQKNPTAFYLCASSTPPRGQGNTIYFGEGSWLTVV.